This T cell receptor (beta chain) was sequenced for a study of T cell changes during pregnancy in multiple sclerosis. V shed 4 bases and J shed 3 bases, with 7 bases lying between them. Germline V gene data show CDR1 as PRHDT and CDR2 as FYEKMQ (reference sequence). The CDR3 has 12 residues. TCRdb's copy holds only in-frame clones and misses some; the assay was immunoSEQ multiplex PCR. Of 55,000 to 80,000 clones listed, 85% to 95% are singletons. Comment on this clone: The identical CDR3 is also encoded by other nucleotide sequences in the sample.

The rearrangement links TRBV13 to TRBJ2-7; D ambiguous. This sequence originates from a female donor with multiple sclerosis, enrolled in a pregnancy study. The source was CD8+ T cells from peripheral blood mononuclear cells, collected in the second trimester of pregnancy. CDR3 sequence (DNA): TGTGCCAGCAGCTCTAGTCACTACGAGCAGTACTTC. Protein sequence: CASSSSHYEQYF.